This T cell receptor (beta chain) originates from a study of T cell changes during pregnancy in multiple sclerosis. The data were produced by immunoSEQ multiplex PCR, yet TCRdb's version contains in-frame clones alone and is incomplete. The sample lists about 53,000 clones, around 90% occurring once. The germline CDR1 and CDR2 sequences are SGHRS and YFSETQ. The CDR3 spans 14 residues. V lost 2 bases, J lost 2 bases, and 10 bases lay in between. The chain joins TRBV5-1 to TRBJ1-1; no clear D. This TCR derives from a female donor with multiple sclerosis, enrolled in a pregnancy study. The sample in question was CD4+ T cells from peripheral blood mononuclear cells, obtained in the third trimester of pregnancy. CDR3 region: CASSLSSQNTEAFF. The DNA for the CDR3 is TGCGCCAGCAGCTTATCGAGCCAAAACACTGAAGCTTTCTTT.